This T cell receptor beta chain comes out of a study of T cells after yellow fever vaccination. Background on the study: The SMART-Seq v4 Ultra Low Input method served to prepare the low-cell-number fractions.

This clonotype was seen a few times. UMIs were added to TCR cDNA along with a universal primer site when it was made by 5'RACE template switching. TCRdb re-analysed the 5' RACE reads in MiXCR, keeping a single row per CDR3 protein. The table lists fewer than 400,000 distinct CDR3 sequences, over 8.5% of them singletons, with approximately 3% in the top ten. The source was CD4+ T cells sorted from PBMCs, collected 45 days after the yellow fever booster vaccination. This TCR came from a man aged 18 to 35 who received the YFV17D yellow fever vaccine.

CDR3 region: CASSLAGKGSEKLFF. DNA for the CDR3: TGCGCCAGCAGCTTGGCCGGAAAAGGCAGCGAAAAACTGTTTTTT. This chain joins TRBV5-1 and TRBJ1-4; no firm D call. Germline CDR1 is SGHRS and CDR2 is YFSETQ. CDR3 length: 15 residues. V shed 0 bases and J shed 8 bases, with 14 bases lying between them.